These T cell receptor beta chains were read from a single sample in a study of blood T cell repertoires in COVID-19. Using immunoSEQ multiplex PCR, the repertoire was profiled, and TCRdb retains in-frame clones only, with some absent. Of about 80,000 clones listed, roughly 78% are singletons. The sequencing input was peripheral blood. All receptors derive from a man aged 55 to 70 with COVID-19, enrolled during active disease. The CDR3 runs from the conserved cysteine through the conserved F or W. Each record gives: V gene, D gene, J gene, clone size, CDR3 DNA, CDR3 protein. The D gene is left open where the match is weak. Clone size is shown for a subset of rows, as once, few, many or a class of expanded clone.

V gene: TRBV7-9; D gene: TRBD1; J gene: TRBJ1-5; clone size: once; CDR3 DNA: TGTGCCAGCAGCCCGGACAGGGAATCGTGGAGCAATCAGCCCCAGCATTTT; CDR3 protein: CASSPDRESWSNQPQHF
V gene: TRBV19; D gene: TRBD1; J gene: TRBJ2-1; clone size: NA; CDR3 DNA: TGTGCCAGTAGTAATCTGACAGGGTTCGACCAGACCGGATTTCTTTTGGTCAATGAGCAGTTCTTC; CDR3 protein: CASSNLTGFDQTGFLLVNEQFF
V gene: TRBV29-1; D gene: NA; J gene: TRBJ2-3; clone size: NA; CDR3 DNA: TGCAGCGTTGTTGCAGGGGGGAAGGCAGATACGCAGTATTTT; CDR3 protein: CSVVAGGKADTQYF
V gene: TRBV25-1; D gene: TRBD1; J gene: TRBJ2-7; clone size: few; CDR3 DNA: TGTGCCAGCAGTGAAGGGACAGGGTCCCACGAGCAGTACTTC; CDR3 protein: CASSEGTGSHEQYF
V gene: TRBV6-5; D gene: TRBD1; J gene: TRBJ1-1; clone size: NA; CDR3 DNA: TGTGCCAGCAGTTACGGAACAGGGGGGGACACTGAAGCTTTCTTT; CDR3 protein: CASSYGTGGDTEAFF
V gene: TRBV5-8; D gene: TRBD1; J gene: TRBJ1-2; clone size: NA; CDR3 DNA: TGTGCCAGCAGCTCCCGGGACAGGGGACGGAGGAACTATGGCTACACCTTC; CDR3 protein: CASSSRDRGRRNYGYTF
V gene: TRBV4-1; D gene: NA; J gene: TRBJ1-5; clone size: NA; CDR3 DNA: TGCGCCAGCAGCCAAGCTGAGGGGGTAGGTCAGCCCCAGCATTTT; CDR3 protein: CASSQAEGVGQPQHF
V gene: TRBV7-9; D gene: NA; J gene: TRBJ2-7; clone size: NA; CDR3 DNA: TGTGCCAGCAGCTTATCCGGGTCCAACGAGCAGTACTTC; CDR3 protein: CASSLSGSNEQYF
V gene: TRBV30; D gene: NA; J gene: TRBJ1-4; clone size: NA; CDR3 DNA: TGTGCCTGGGCGGGGGGAAATAATGAAAAACTGTTTTTT; CDR3 protein: CAWAGGNNEKLFF
V gene: TRBV5-1; D gene: NA; J gene: TRBJ1-2; clone size: few; CDR3 DNA: TGCGCCAGCAGCTTGGACATCAGTAACTATGGCTACACCTTC; CDR3 protein: CASSLDISNYGYTF
V gene: TRBV6-2/TRBV6-3; D gene: TRBD2; J gene: TRBJ2-5; clone size: few; CDR3 DNA: TGTGCCAGCAGTTACGTAATAGCGGGAGAATTCAAGACCCAGTACTTC; CDR3 protein: CASSYVIAGEFKTQYF
V gene: TRBV7-9; D gene: NA; J gene: TRBJ1-2; clone size: NA; CDR3 DNA: TGTGCCAGCAGCCACGACTACGGTGGCTACACCTTC; CDR3 protein: CASSHDYGGYTF
V gene: TRBV5-4; D gene: NA; J gene: TRBJ2-6; clone size: NA; CDR3 DNA: TGTGCCAGCAGCCTTGATAGGGCTAGCGGGGCCAACGTCCTGACTTTC; CDR3 protein: CASSLDRASGANVLTF
V gene: TRBV6-5; D gene: TRBD1; J gene: TRBJ2-7; clone size: few; CDR3 DNA: TGTGCCAGCAGTAGGCCCGGGACAGCTTCCTACGAGCAGTACTTC; CDR3 protein: CASSRPGTASYEQYF
V gene: TRBV15; D gene: TRBD1; J gene: TRBJ2-3; clone size: NA; CDR3 DNA: TGTGCCACCAGCAGACCGGGACAGGGAACGGCAGATACGCAGTATTTT; CDR3 protein: CATSRPGQGTADTQYF
V gene: TRBV18; D gene: TRBD1; J gene: TRBJ1-6; clone size: NA; CDR3 DNA: TGTGCCAGCTCACCACCGCGAGGACAGGGAAATTCACCCCTCCACTTT; CDR3 protein: CASSPPRGQGNSPLHF
V gene: TRBV4-1; D gene: NA; J gene: TRBJ1-1; clone size: NA; CDR3 DNA: TGCGCCAGCTCCGGGAGGGGCGGGATTGGGGGGAACACTGAAGCTTTCTTT; CDR3 protein: CASSGRGGIGGNTEAFF
V gene: TRBV11-2; D gene: NA; J gene: TRBJ2-5; clone size: NA; CDR3 DNA: TGTGCCAGCAGCTTAGGGGTGACGGGGGAGGTTCAAGAGACCCAGTACTTC; CDR3 protein: CASSLGVTGEVQETQYF
V gene: TRBV4-1; D gene: NA; J gene: TRBJ2-5; clone size: NA; CDR3 DNA: TGCGCCAGCAGCCATGACGTTGGGGGAGGAGAGACCCAGTACTTC; CDR3 protein: CASSHDVGGGETQYF
V gene: TRBV6-5; D gene: NA; J gene: TRBJ1-6; clone size: few; CDR3 DNA: TGTGCCAGCAGTTTTAAGCAGGCGACTTCACCCCTCCACTTT; CDR3 protein: CASSFKQATSPLHF
V gene: TRBV18; D gene: TRBD2; J gene: TRBJ2-2; clone size: NA; CDR3 DNA: TGTGCCAGCTCACCACCGGGACTAGACACCGGGGAGCTGTTTTTT; CDR3 protein: CASSPPGLDTGELFF
V gene: TRBV18; D gene: TRBD1; J gene: TRBJ2-7; clone size: NA; CDR3 DNA: TGTGCCAGCTCACCGGACAGGAACTCCTACGAGCAGTACTTC; CDR3 protein: CASSPDRNSYEQYF
V gene: TRBV29-1; D gene: NA; J gene: TRBJ1-1; clone size: many; CDR3 DNA: TGCAGCGTTGAACGTACGCAGGCTTTCTTT; CDR3 protein: CSVERTQAFF
V gene: TRBV6-2/TRBV6-3; D gene: NA; J gene: TRBJ1-2; clone size: NA; CDR3 DNA: TGTGCCAGCAGTTACTCGCTGGGGTGGACTAGATATGGCTACACCTTC; CDR3 protein: CASSYSLGWTRYGYTF
V gene: TRBV24-1; D gene: NA; J gene: TRBJ2-3; clone size: NA; CDR3 DNA: TGTGCCACCAGTGAGGGGCCCTTGGGAGGAGATACGCAGTATTTT; CDR3 protein: CATSEGPLGGDTQYF
V gene: TRBV4-1; D gene: NA; J gene: TRBJ2-7; clone size: NA; CDR3 DNA: TGCGCCAGCAGCCAGATCGTGAGCCACGAGCAGTACTTC; CDR3 protein: CASSQIVSHEQYF
V gene: TRBV15; D gene: NA; J gene: TRBJ1-3; clone size: NA; CDR3 DNA: TGTGCCACCAGCAGAGCACAGAACTCTGGAAACACCATATATTTT; CDR3 protein: CATSRAQNSGNTIYF
V gene: TRBV9; D gene: NA; J gene: TRBJ1-2; clone size: NA; CDR3 DNA: TGTGCCAGCAGCGTAAGGACGGACTACTATGGCTACACCTTC; CDR3 protein: CASSVRTDYYGYTF
V gene: TRBV18; D gene: NA; J gene: TRBJ1-3; clone size: NA; CDR3 DNA: TGTGCCAGCTCACCGTTAGGGGCTACCTCTGGAAACACCATATATTTT; CDR3 protein: CASSPLGATSGNTIYF
V gene: TRBV7-3; D gene: NA; J gene: TRBJ1-1; clone size: NA; CDR3 DNA: TGTGCCAGCAGTAAACAGGGTGAACGGACTGAAGCTTTCTTT; CDR3 protein: CASSKQGERTEAFF
V gene: TRBV14; D gene: TRBD1; J gene: TRBJ2-1; clone size: NA; CDR3 DNA: TGTGCCAGCAGCCAAGGGCCTGGGACAGCCAATGAGCAGTTCTTC; CDR3 protein: CASSQGPGTANEQFF
V gene: TRBV2; D gene: NA; J gene: TRBJ1-5; clone size: NA; CDR3 DNA: TGTGCCAGCAGTGGGCAGGGTCTAAATCAGCCCCAGCATTTT; CDR3 protein: CASSGQGLNQPQHF
V gene: TRBV2; D gene: NA; J gene: TRBJ2-2; clone size: once; CDR3 DNA: TGTGCCAGCGGTCCAGGGGGAGGAAACACCGGGGAGCTGTTTTTT; CDR3 protein: CASGPGGGNTGELFF
V gene: TRBV19; D gene: NA; J gene: TRBJ1-5; clone size: NA; CDR3 DNA: TGTGCCAGTAGTATAACGGCGGCCGGCAATCAGCCCCAGCATTTT; CDR3 protein: CASSITAAGNQPQHF
V gene: TRBV5-1; D gene: NA; J gene: TRBJ2-3; clone size: NA; CDR3 DNA: TGCGCCAGCAGCTTGGCCCAGGGGATGGGGACAGATACGCAGTATTTT; CDR3 protein: CASSLAQGMGTDTQYF
V gene: TRBV18; D gene: NA; J gene: TRBJ1-2; clone size: once; CDR3 DNA: TGTGCCAGCTCACCGGACAAGGATTTCTATGGCTACACCTTC; CDR3 protein: CASSPDKDFYGYTF
V gene: TRBV25-1; D gene: TRBD2; J gene: TRBJ2-1; clone size: NA; CDR3 DNA: TGTGCCGCGTCTGAAGCGGGAGATTACAATGAGCAGTTCTTC; CDR3 protein: CAASEAGDYNEQFF
V gene: TRBV9; D gene: NA; J gene: TRBJ2-1; clone size: NA; CDR3 DNA: TGTGCCAGCAGCGTGGCCCCGAGGGATGAGCAGTTCTTC; CDR3 protein: CASSVAPRDEQFF
V gene: TRBV9; D gene: NA; J gene: TRBJ1-3; clone size: NA; CDR3 DNA: TGTGCCAGCAGCCCCGACAGCCCGGGCACCATATATTTT; CDR3 protein: CASSPDSPGTIYF
V gene: TRBV9; D gene: NA; J gene: TRBJ2-3; clone size: once; CDR3 DNA: TGTGCCAGCAGCGTAGAAACAGCGGCCACAGATACGCAGTATTTT; CDR3 protein: CASSVETAATDTQYF
V gene: TRBV2; D gene: TRBD1; J gene: TRBJ1-1; clone size: NA; CDR3 DNA: TGTGCCAGCAGTGGAGGACAGGGGGCTTTCTTT; CDR3 protein: CASSGGQGAFF
V gene: TRBV23-1; D gene: NA; J gene: TRBJ2-1; clone size: NA; CDR3 DNA: TGCGTCAGCAGTCAGGCCTCCTACAATGAGCAGTTCTTC; CDR3 protein: CVSSQASYNEQFF
V gene: TRBV3-1/TRBV3-2; D gene: TRBD1; J gene: TRBJ2-2; clone size: NA; CDR3 DNA: TGTGCCAGCAGGGAAGGGACAGGGGGCACCGGGGAGCTGTTTTTT; CDR3 protein: CASREGTGGTGELFF
V gene: TRBV2; D gene: NA; J gene: TRBJ2-3; clone size: NA; CDR3 DNA: TGTGCCAGCAGTGTATCAGAACGAGATACGCAGTATTTT; CDR3 protein: CASSVSERDTQYF
V gene: TRBV6-5; D gene: NA; J gene: TRBJ1-5; clone size: NA; CDR3 DNA: TGTGCCAGCAGGAAGGATGGCGGTCAGCCCCAGCATTTT; CDR3 protein: CASRKDGGQPQHF
V gene: TRBV5-5; D gene: NA; J gene: TRBJ1-4; clone size: NA; CDR3 DNA: TGTGCCAGCAGCTTCTTCGGGGGGCAAGATGAAAAACTGTTTTTT; CDR3 protein: CASSFFGGQDEKLFF
V gene: TRBV19; D gene: NA; J gene: TRBJ2-5; clone size: NA; CDR3 DNA: TGTGCCAGTAGTATTATCGGGAGAGAGACCCAGTACTTC; CDR3 protein: CASSIIGRETQYF
V gene: TRBV10-1; D gene: NA; J gene: TRBJ2-3; clone size: NA; CDR3 DNA: TGCGCCAGCAGCCGGCAGCGAGATACGCAGTATTTT; CDR3 protein: CASSRQRDTQYF
V gene: TRBV15; D gene: NA; J gene: TRBJ2-5; clone size: NA; CDR3 DNA: TGTGCCACCAGCAGAGATCTTCGGGTACAAGAGACCCAGTACTTC; CDR3 protein: CATSRDLRVQETQYF
V gene: TRBV29-1; D gene: TRBD1; J gene: TRBJ1-2; clone size: NA; CDR3 DNA: TGCAGCGTTGAAGAGACAGGGACCCACTATGGCTACACCTTC; CDR3 protein: CSVEETGTHYGYTF
V gene: TRBV6-6; D gene: NA; J gene: TRBJ1-1; clone size: NA; CDR3 DNA: TGTGCCAGCAGTTACCCGGGGGGCACAGCTTTCTTT; CDR3 protein: CASSYPGGTAFF
V gene: TRBV9; D gene: TRBD2; J gene: TRBJ2-2; clone size: NA; CDR3 DNA: TGTGCCAGCAGCGTAGGGCTGGGCCTAGCGGACCCGAACACCGGGGAGCTGTTTTTT; CDR3 protein: CASSVGLGLADPNTGELFF
V gene: TRBV6-1; D gene: NA; J gene: TRBJ1-2; clone size: NA; CDR3 DNA: TGTGCCAGCAGTGAGGCATGGACAGAATTAAACTATGGCTACACCTTC; CDR3 protein: CASSEAWTELNYGYTF
V gene: TRBV27; D gene: TRBD1; J gene: TRBJ2-4; clone size: NA; CDR3 DNA: TGTGCCAGCAGCGGGGACAGCTGGGGAGTAAACATTCAGTACTTC; CDR3 protein: CASSGDSWGVNIQYF
V gene: TRBV5-6; D gene: NA; J gene: TRBJ1-3; clone size: NA; CDR3 DNA: TGTGCCAGCAGCTTGGGGAACAGCCACTCTGGAAACACCATATATTTT; CDR3 protein: CASSLGNSHSGNTIYF
V gene: TRBV3-1/TRBV3-2; D gene: TRBD1; J gene: TRBJ2-1; clone size: NA; CDR3 DNA: TGTGCCAGCAGCCGAGGGACAGACTCTTGGAATGAGCAGTTCTTC; CDR3 protein: CASSRGTDSWNEQFF
V gene: TRBV7-3; D gene: TRBD1; J gene: TRBJ2-1; clone size: NA; CDR3 DNA: TGTGCCAGCAGCCGGACAGGGGGTGACAATGAGCAGTTCTTC; CDR3 protein: CASSRTGGDNEQFF
V gene: TRBV10-3; D gene: TRBD2; J gene: TRBJ2-5; clone size: NA; CDR3 DNA: TGTGCCATCAGTGACCGGGTAGCGGGGGAAGAGACCCAGTACTTC; CDR3 protein: CAISDRVAGEETQYF
V gene: TRBV5-1; D gene: NA; J gene: TRBJ2-7; clone size: NA; CDR3 DNA: TGCGCCAGCAGCTTGGGGACAGAAACCCACCGGGAGCAGTACTTC; CDR3 protein: CASSLGTETHREQYF
V gene: TRBV28; D gene: TRBD2; J gene: TRBJ2-7; clone size: NA; CDR3 DNA: TGTGCCAGCAGTATCCTTGTAACGGGAGGCCTTCTTGTGAGCTCCTACGAGCAGTACTTC; CDR3 protein: CASSILVTGGLLVSSYEQYF